The rows below give T cell receptor beta chains drawn from one sample of a study of T-cell memory formation after mild COVID-19. A single record per CDR3 protein comes from TCRdb applying MiXCR to the 5' RACE reads. This table has roughly 120,000 distinct CDR3 sequences, 16% appearing once. The sequencing sample was made of PBMCs or a T cell subset sorted from them (not recorded which). The receptors originated from an adult woman who had mild COVID-19 (a few samples of this study predate the infection). Cell type and time point are not known. CDR3s include the opening cysteine and the closing phenylalanine or tryptophan. The D gene is left open where the match is weak. Only some rows state a clone size, as once, few, many or a class for expanded clones.

d_call: NA
cdr3_length: 13
j_call: TRBJ1-1
clone_size: few
v_call: TRBV29-1
cdr3_nt: TGCAGCTCGGAGGGGGTTCTGATGACTGAAGCTTTCTTT
cdr3_aa: CSSEGVLMTEAFF

d_call: NA
cdr3_length: 17
j_call: TRBJ2-7
clone_size: many
v_call: TRBV7-8
cdr3_nt: TGTGCCAGCAGCCTTAGCCACGCGGGACAGCTTTTCTACGAGCAGTACTTC
cdr3_aa: CASSLSHAGQLFYEQYF

d_call: NA
cdr3_length: 14
j_call: TRBJ2-1
clone_size: many
v_call: TRBV12-3/TRBV12-4
cdr3_nt: TGTGCCAGCAGGACCGGGGGCTCCTACAATGAGCAGTTCTTC
cdr3_aa: CASRTGGSYNEQFF

d_call: TRBD2
cdr3_length: 19
j_call: TRBJ2-5
clone_size: NA
v_call: TRBV4-2
cdr3_nt: TGTGCCAGCAGCCAAGATCTCGACCAACTAGCGGGGTTACAAGAGACCCAGTACTTC
cdr3_aa: CASSQDLDQLAGLQETQYF

d_call: NA
cdr3_length: 16
j_call: TRBJ2-3
clone_size: few
v_call: TRBV9
cdr3_nt: TGTGCCAGCAGCGTAGGCTGGTCGGGGGCCTCAGATACGCAGTATTTT
cdr3_aa: CASSVGWSGASDTQYF

d_call: TRBD1
cdr3_length: 15
j_call: TRBJ2-7
clone_size: NA
v_call: TRBV19
cdr3_nt: TGTGCCAGTAGTCAAGGACAGGGGAAGGCCTACGAGCAGTACTTC
cdr3_aa: CASSQGQGKAYEQYF

d_call: NA
cdr3_length: 12
j_call: TRBJ2-7
clone_size: many
v_call: TRBV7-9
cdr3_nt: TGTGCCAGCAGCTTTAGTGGGTACGAGCAGTACTTC
cdr3_aa: CASSFSGYEQYF

d_call: NA
cdr3_length: 21
j_call: TRBJ2-6
clone_size: few
v_call: TRBV7-3
cdr3_nt: TGTGCCAGCAGCTTAAACGGGCTAGGGGCAGGGTTTGGCTCTGGGGCCAACGTCCTGACTTTC
cdr3_aa: CASSLNGLGAGFGSGANVLTF

d_call: NA
cdr3_length: 17
j_call: TRBJ2-1
clone_size: few
v_call: TRBV7-8
cdr3_nt: TGTGCCAGCACCCGCTTCGGCGGCGCCCGCTCCTACAATGAGCAGTTCTTC
cdr3_aa: CASTRFGGARSYNEQFF

d_call: NA
cdr3_length: 15
j_call: TRBJ2-4
clone_size: NA
v_call: TRBV12-3/TRBV12-4
cdr3_nt: TGTGCCAGCAGGATAGCACACAGTGGACTGGACATTCAGTACTTC
cdr3_aa: CASRIAHSGLDIQYF

d_call: NA
cdr3_length: 11
j_call: TRBJ2-7
clone_size: NA
v_call: TRBV29-1
cdr3_nt: TGCAGCGTTGAGAGGGGCTACGAGCAGTACTTC
cdr3_aa: CSVERGYEQYF

d_call: TRBD2
cdr3_length: 17
j_call: TRBJ2-1
clone_size: few
v_call: TRBV5-1
cdr3_nt: TGCGCCAGCAGCTTGGTGATGGGGGGACTAGCGGGTAATGAGCAGTTCTTC
cdr3_aa: CASSLVMGGLAGNEQFF

d_call: TRBD2
cdr3_length: 16
j_call: TRBJ2-5
clone_size: few
v_call: TRBV6-1
cdr3_nt: TGTGCCAGCACCGTGACTAGCGGGGCATTCCAAGAGACCCAGTACTTC
cdr3_aa: CASTVTSGAFQETQYF

d_call: NA
cdr3_length: 15
j_call: TRBJ2-3
clone_size: few
v_call: TRBV24-1
cdr3_nt: TGTGCCACCAGTGACCCCGGAGGACCCTTCGATACGCAGTATTTT
cdr3_aa: CATSDPGGPFDTQYF

d_call: NA
cdr3_length: 10
j_call: TRBJ2-3
clone_size: NA
v_call: TRBV20-1
cdr3_nt: TGCAGTGCCCTGGACGATACGCAGTATTTT
cdr3_aa: CSALDDTQYF

d_call: TRBD2
cdr3_length: 16
j_call: TRBJ2-7
clone_size: few
v_call: TRBV6-5
cdr3_nt: TGTGCCAGCAGTTGGAGACTAGCGGGAGGCTCCTACGAGCAGTACTTC
cdr3_aa: CASSWRLAGGSYEQYF

d_call: NA
cdr3_length: 13
j_call: TRBJ2-2
clone_size: few
v_call: TRBV5-6
cdr3_nt: TGTGCCAGCAGCTTGACGGAGCCCGGGGAGCTGTTTTTT
cdr3_aa: CASSLTEPGELFF

d_call: NA
cdr3_length: 15
j_call: TRBJ1-2
clone_size: few
v_call: TRBV15
cdr3_nt: TGTGCCACCAGCAAAGGAGAGACACTTAACTATGGCTACACCTTC
cdr3_aa: CATSKGETLNYGYTF

d_call: TRBD2
cdr3_length: 14
j_call: TRBJ2-1
clone_size: NA
v_call: TRBV3-1
cdr3_nt: TGTGCCAGCAGCCAGCCGGGACTAGAGGATGAGCAGTTCTTC
cdr3_aa: CASSQPGLEDEQFF

d_call: NA
cdr3_length: 16
j_call: TRBJ2-5
clone_size: NA
v_call: TRBV7-9
cdr3_nt: TGTGCCAGCAGCTCCCCTGGACGGGACACCCAAGAGACCCAGTACTTC
cdr3_aa: CASSSPGRDTQETQYF

d_call: TRBD1
cdr3_length: 13
j_call: TRBJ2-5
clone_size: many
v_call: TRBV5-1
cdr3_nt: TGCGCCAGCAGCTCGGGACAGCAAGAGACCCAGTACTTC
cdr3_aa: CASSSGQQETQYF

d_call: TRBD2
cdr3_length: 15
j_call: TRBJ2-7
clone_size: NA
v_call: TRBV6-2/TRBV6-3
cdr3_nt: TGTGCCAGCATCAAACTAGCGGATTTGACCTACGAGCAGTACTTC
cdr3_aa: CASIKLADLTYEQYF

d_call: NA
cdr3_length: 14
j_call: TRBJ2-5
clone_size: few
v_call: TRBV2
cdr3_nt: TGTGCCAGCAGTGAAGAGACTGCTGGGGAGACCCAGTACTTC
cdr3_aa: CASSEETAGETQYF

d_call: NA
cdr3_length: 11
j_call: TRBJ2-1
clone_size: few
v_call: TRBV12-3/TRBV12-4
cdr3_nt: TGTGCCAGCCAAACGGCGGAGGAGCAGTTCTTC
cdr3_aa: CASQTAEEQFF

d_call: TRBD2
cdr3_length: 17
j_call: TRBJ2-3
clone_size: NA
v_call: TRBV14
cdr3_nt: TGTGCCAGCAGCACCCGATTAGCGGGAGTCCGGGCAGATACGCAGTATTTT
cdr3_aa: CASSTRLAGVRADTQYF

d_call: TRBD2
cdr3_length: 16
j_call: TRBJ2-3
clone_size: NA
v_call: TRBV18
cdr3_nt: TGTGCCAGCTCACCACCGGGGGGGTATACAGCAGATACGCAGTATTTT
cdr3_aa: CASSPPGGYTADTQYF

d_call: NA
cdr3_length: 16
j_call: TRBJ2-1
clone_size: few
v_call: TRBV7-8
cdr3_nt: TGTGCCAGCAGCTCTGACGTGGGGGCGTGGGTCAATGAGCAGTTCTTC
cdr3_aa: CASSSDVGAWVNEQFF

d_call: NA
cdr3_length: 18
j_call: TRBJ2-7
clone_size: few
v_call: TRBV6-5
cdr3_nt: TGTGCCAGCAGTTACTCGAAAGCATTTACAGGGAGCGCCTACGAGCAGTACTTC
cdr3_aa: CASSYSKAFTGSAYEQYF

d_call: NA
cdr3_length: 15
j_call: TRBJ2-5
clone_size: NA
v_call: TRBV7-7
cdr3_nt: TGTGCCAGCAGCTCCGAAACAGGGAGGCAAGAGACCCAGTACTTC
cdr3_aa: CASSSETGRQETQYF

d_call: NA
cdr3_length: 13
j_call: TRBJ2-1
clone_size: NA
v_call: TRBV14
cdr3_nt: TGTGCCAGCAGCCGGGTTAGGGGTGATGAGCAGTTCTTC
cdr3_aa: CASSRVRGDEQFF

d_call: NA
cdr3_length: 15
j_call: TRBJ2-1
clone_size: NA
v_call: TRBV20-1
cdr3_nt: TGCAGTGCTAGATACGACACTATGTCCTACAATGAGCAGTTCTTC
cdr3_aa: CSARYDTMSYNEQFF

d_call: TRBD1
cdr3_length: 19
j_call: TRBJ2-6
clone_size: NA
v_call: TRBV7-8
cdr3_nt: TGTGCCAGCAGCTTAGTGAGGGGGCTGGGACCGACTGGGGCCAACGTCCTGACTTTC
cdr3_aa: CASSLVRGLGPTGANVLTF

d_call: NA
cdr3_length: 13
j_call: TRBJ1-5
clone_size: few
v_call: TRBV20-1
cdr3_nt: TGCAGTGCTAGTGTGGGGTCTAATCAGCCCCAGCATTTT
cdr3_aa: CSASVGSNQPQHF

d_call: NA
cdr3_length: 16
j_call: TRBJ2-2
clone_size: NA
v_call: TRBV9
cdr3_nt: TGTGCCAGCAGCCCCCGAGTAGCGTCAAACACCGGGGAGCTGTTTTTT
cdr3_aa: CASSPRVASNTGELFF

d_call: NA
cdr3_length: 11
j_call: TRBJ1-1
clone_size: NA
v_call: TRBV6-5
cdr3_nt: TGTGCCAGCAGTTTTTTCCGTGAAGCTTTCTTT
cdr3_aa: CASSFFREAFF

d_call: NA
cdr3_length: 12
j_call: TRBJ1-1
clone_size: few
v_call: TRBV6-2/TRBV6-3
cdr3_nt: TGTGCCAGCAGCTGGACCTACACTGAAGCTTTCTTT
cdr3_aa: CASSWTYTEAFF

d_call: NA
cdr3_length: 13
j_call: TRBJ1-2
clone_size: NA
v_call: TRBV7-3
cdr3_nt: TGTGCCAGCAGCTTAGACCACCTCTACGGCTACACCTTC
cdr3_aa: CASSLDHLYGYTF

d_call: NA
cdr3_length: 12
j_call: TRBJ2-3
clone_size: NA
v_call: TRBV12-3/TRBV12-4
cdr3_nt: TGTGCCAGCGCTGAGCGTACAGATACGCAGTATTTT
cdr3_aa: CASAERTDTQYF

d_call: TRBD1
cdr3_length: 16
j_call: TRBJ2-7
clone_size: few
v_call: TRBV5-1
cdr3_nt: TGCGCCAGCAGCCAGAAGGGTTGGGACAGGACCTACGAGCAGTACTTC
cdr3_aa: CASSQKGWDRTYEQYF

d_call: TRBD2
cdr3_length: 16
j_call: TRBJ2-5
clone_size: NA
v_call: TRBV9
cdr3_nt: TGTGCCTCCCAAGCTCGGGGCGGGGGGGCCAGGGAGACCCAGTACTTC
cdr3_aa: CASQARGGGARETQYF

d_call: NA
cdr3_length: 12
j_call: TRBJ2-3
clone_size: few
v_call: TRBV29-1
cdr3_nt: TGCAGCGTCCATTGGGCCTCAGATACGCAGTATTTT
cdr3_aa: CSVHWASDTQYF

d_call: NA
cdr3_length: 14
j_call: TRBJ2-1
clone_size: few
v_call: TRBV6-2/TRBV6-3
cdr3_nt: TGTGCCAGCTTCGAGGGGCGCACCTACAATGAGCAGTTCTTC
cdr3_aa: CASFEGRTYNEQFF

d_call: NA
cdr3_length: 12
j_call: TRBJ2-7
clone_size: many
v_call: TRBV10-3
cdr3_nt: TGTGCCATCAGTGAACAGGTGGTCGTGCAGTACTTC
cdr3_aa: CAISEQVVVQYF